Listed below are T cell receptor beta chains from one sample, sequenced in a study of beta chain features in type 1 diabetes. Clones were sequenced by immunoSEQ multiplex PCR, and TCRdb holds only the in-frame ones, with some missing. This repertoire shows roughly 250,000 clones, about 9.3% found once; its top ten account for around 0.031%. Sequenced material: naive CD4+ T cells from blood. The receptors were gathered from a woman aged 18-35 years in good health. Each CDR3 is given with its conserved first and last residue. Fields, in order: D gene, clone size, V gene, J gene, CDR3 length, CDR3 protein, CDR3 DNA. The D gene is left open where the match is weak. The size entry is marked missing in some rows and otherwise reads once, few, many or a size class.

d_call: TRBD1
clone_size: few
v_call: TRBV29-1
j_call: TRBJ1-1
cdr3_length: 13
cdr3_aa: CSGDRARNTEAFF
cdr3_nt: TGCAGCGGCGACAGGGCTAGAAACACTGAAGCTTTCTTT

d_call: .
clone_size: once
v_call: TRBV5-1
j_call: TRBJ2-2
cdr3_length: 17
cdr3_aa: CASSLEQGRINTGELFF
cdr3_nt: TGCGCCAGCAGCTTGGAACAGGGGAGGATAAACACCGGGGAGCTGTTTTTT

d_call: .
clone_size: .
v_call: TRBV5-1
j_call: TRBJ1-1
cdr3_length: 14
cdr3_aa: CASSLPGGNTEAFF
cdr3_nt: TGCGCCAGCAGCTTGCCGGGGGGGAACACTGAAGCTTTCTTT

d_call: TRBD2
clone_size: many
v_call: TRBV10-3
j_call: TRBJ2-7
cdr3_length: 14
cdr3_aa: CAISTIAGPYEQYF
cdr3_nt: TGTGCCATCAGCACAATAGCGGGGCCCTACGAGCAGTACTTC

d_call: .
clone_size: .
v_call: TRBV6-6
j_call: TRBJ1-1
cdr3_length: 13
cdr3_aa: CASSYSQRGEAFF
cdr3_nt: TGTGCCAGCAGTTACAGTCAAAGGGGTGAAGCTTTCTTT

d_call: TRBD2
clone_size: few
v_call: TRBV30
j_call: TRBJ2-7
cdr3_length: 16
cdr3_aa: CAWKPGTSGRAYEQYF
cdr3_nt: TGTGCCTGGAAACCCGGGACTAGCGGGAGGGCCTACGAGCAGTACTTC

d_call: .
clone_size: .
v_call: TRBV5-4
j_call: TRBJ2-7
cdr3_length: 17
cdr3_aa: CASSLEGLRRVPDEQYF
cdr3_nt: TGTGCCAGCAGCTTGGAGGGGCTTCGTCGCGTTCCCGACGAGCAGTACTTC

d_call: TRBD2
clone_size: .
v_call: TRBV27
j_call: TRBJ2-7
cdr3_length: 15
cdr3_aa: CASSLRVAGGYEQYF
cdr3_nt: TGTGCCAGCAGTTTAAGGGTAGCGGGGGGCTACGAGCAGTACTTC

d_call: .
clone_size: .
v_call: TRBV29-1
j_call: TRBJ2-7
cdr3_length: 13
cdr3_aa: CSVVGDNLYEQYF
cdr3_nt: TGCAGCGTTGTGGGGGACAACCTCTACGAGCAGTACTTC

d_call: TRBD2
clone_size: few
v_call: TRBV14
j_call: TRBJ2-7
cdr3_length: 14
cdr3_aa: CASSQILASYEQYF
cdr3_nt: TGTGCCAGCAGCCAGATACTAGCGTCATACGAGCAGTACTTC

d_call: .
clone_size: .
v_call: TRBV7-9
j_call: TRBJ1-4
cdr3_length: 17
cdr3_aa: CASSILQGLGTNEKLFF
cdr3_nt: TGTGCCAGCAGCATCCTACAGGGCTTAGGGACTAATGAAAAACTGTTTTTT

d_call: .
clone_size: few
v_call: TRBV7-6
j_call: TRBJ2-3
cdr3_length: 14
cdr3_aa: CASSPMRGTDTQYF
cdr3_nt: TGTGCCAGCAGCCCCATGCGAGGCACAGATACGCAGTATTTT

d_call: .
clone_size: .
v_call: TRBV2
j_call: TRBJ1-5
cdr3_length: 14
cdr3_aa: CASSEALPGGPQHF
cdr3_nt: TGTGCCAGCAGTGAAGCGCTTCCGGGGGGGCCCCAGCATTTT

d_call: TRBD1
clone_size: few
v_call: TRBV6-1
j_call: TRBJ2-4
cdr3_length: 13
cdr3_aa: CASSGGQGRSQYF
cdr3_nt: TGTGCCAGCAGTGGGGGACAGGGAAGGTCTCAGTACTTC

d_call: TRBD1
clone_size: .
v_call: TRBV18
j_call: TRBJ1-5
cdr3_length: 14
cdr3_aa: CASSAGTGDQPQHF
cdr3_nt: TGTGCCAGCTCAGCCGGGACAGGAGATCAGCCCCAGCATTTT

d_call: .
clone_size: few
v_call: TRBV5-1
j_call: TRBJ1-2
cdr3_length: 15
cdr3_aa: CASSLGTSPLYGYTF
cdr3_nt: TGCGCCAGCAGCCTAGGGACATCTCCGCTCTATGGCTACACCTTC

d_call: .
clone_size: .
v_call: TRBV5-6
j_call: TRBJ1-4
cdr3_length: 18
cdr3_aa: CASSATRLGFEANEKLFF
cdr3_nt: TGTGCCAGCAGCGCTACTAGGCTAGGGTTTGAGGCTAATGAAAAACTGTTTTTT

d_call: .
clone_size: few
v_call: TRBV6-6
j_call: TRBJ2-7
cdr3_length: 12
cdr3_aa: CASRGSSYEQYF
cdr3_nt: TGTGCCAGCAGGGGCAGCTCCTACGAGCAGTACTTC

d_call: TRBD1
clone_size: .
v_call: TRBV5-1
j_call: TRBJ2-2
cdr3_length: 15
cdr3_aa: CASSSGQGTTGELFF
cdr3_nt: TGCGCCAGCAGCTCCGGACAGGGAACCACCGGGGAGCTGTTTTTT

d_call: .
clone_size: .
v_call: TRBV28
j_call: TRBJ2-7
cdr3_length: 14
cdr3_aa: CASSLTVGVGEQYF
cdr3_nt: TGTGCCAGCAGTTTAACAGTAGGGGTAGGTGAGCAGTACTTC

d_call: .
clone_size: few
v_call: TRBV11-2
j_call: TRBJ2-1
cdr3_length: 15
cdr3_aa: CASSFKGSSYNEQFF
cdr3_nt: TGTGCCAGCAGCTTTAAAGGGAGCAGCTACAATGAGCAGTTCTTC

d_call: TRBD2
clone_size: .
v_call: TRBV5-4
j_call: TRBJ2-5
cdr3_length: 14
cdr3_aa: CASSLPGGGETQYF
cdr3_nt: TGTGCCAGCAGCTTACCGGGAGGGGGGGAGACCCAGTACTTC

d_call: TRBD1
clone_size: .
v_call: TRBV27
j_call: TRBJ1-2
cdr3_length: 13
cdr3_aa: CASSLEGARGYTF
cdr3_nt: TGTGCCAGCAGTTTAGAGGGGGCGCGTGGCTACACCTTC

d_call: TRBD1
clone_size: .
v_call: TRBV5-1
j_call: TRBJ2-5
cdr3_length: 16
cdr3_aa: CASSPGTGDTQETQYF
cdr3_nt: TGCGCCAGCAGCCCAGGGACAGGGGACACCCAAGAGACCCAGTACTTC

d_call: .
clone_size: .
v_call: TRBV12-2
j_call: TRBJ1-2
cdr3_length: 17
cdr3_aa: CASRTGTGNKTNYGYTF
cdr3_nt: TGTGCAAGTCGCACCGGGACAGGGAACAAAACTAACTATGGCTACACCTTC

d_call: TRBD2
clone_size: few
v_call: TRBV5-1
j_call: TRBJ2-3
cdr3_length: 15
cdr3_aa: CASSFGLAGPHTQYF
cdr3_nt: TGCGCCAGCAGCTTCGGACTAGCGGGACCTCATACGCAGTATTTT

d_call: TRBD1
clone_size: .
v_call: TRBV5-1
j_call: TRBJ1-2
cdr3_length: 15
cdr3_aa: CASSLEGQGPHGYTF
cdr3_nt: TGCGCCAGCAGCTTGGAGGGACAGGGTCCCCATGGCTACACCTTC

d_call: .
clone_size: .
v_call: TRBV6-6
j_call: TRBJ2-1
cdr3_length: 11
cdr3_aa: CASSWGPGQFF
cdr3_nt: TGTGCCAGCAGTTGGGGGCCGGGGCAGTTCTTC

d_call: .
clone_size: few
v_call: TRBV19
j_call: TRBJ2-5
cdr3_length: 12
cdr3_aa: CASSRDPETQYF
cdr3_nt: TGTGCCAGTAGCAGGGATCCAGAGACCCAGTACTTC

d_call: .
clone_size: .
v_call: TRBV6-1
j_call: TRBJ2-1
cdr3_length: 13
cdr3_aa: CASSRVYDNEQFF
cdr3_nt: TGTGCCAGCAGCAGGGTCTATGATAATGAGCAGTTCTTC

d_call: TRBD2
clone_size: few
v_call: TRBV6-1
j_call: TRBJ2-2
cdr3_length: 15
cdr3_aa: CATFRGREDTGELFF
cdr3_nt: TGTGCCACCTTCCGGGGGCGGGAGGACACCGGGGAGCTGTTTTTT

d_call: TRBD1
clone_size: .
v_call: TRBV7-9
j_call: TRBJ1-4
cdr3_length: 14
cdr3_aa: CASRSTGRTEKLFF
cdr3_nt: TGTGCCAGCAGGTCGACAGGGAGGACTGAAAAACTGTTTTTT

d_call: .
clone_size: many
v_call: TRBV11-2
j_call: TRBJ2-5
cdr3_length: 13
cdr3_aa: CASSLDPGGTQYF
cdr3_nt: TGTGCCAGCAGCTTAGATCCCGGGGGGACCCAGTACTTC

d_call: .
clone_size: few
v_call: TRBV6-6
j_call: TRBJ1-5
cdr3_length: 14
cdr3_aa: CASSLGVSNQPQHF
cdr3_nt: TGTGCCAGCAGTTTAGGGGTAAGCAATCAGCCCCAGCATTTT

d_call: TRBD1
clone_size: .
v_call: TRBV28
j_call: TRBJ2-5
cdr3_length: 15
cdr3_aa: CASRTGTGAFETQYF
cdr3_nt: TGTGCCAGCAGGACAGGGACAGGGGCGTTCGAGACCCAGTACTTC

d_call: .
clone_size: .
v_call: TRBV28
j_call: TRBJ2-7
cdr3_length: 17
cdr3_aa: CASRSSHRGLLSYEQYF
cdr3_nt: TGTGCCAGCCGGTCCTCCCACCGGGGACTGCTATCCTACGAGCAGTACTTC

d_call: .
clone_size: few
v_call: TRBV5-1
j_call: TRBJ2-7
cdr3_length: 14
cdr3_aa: CASSLGQVNYEQYF
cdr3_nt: TGCGCCAGCAGCTTGGGGCAGGTCAACTACGAGCAGTACTTC

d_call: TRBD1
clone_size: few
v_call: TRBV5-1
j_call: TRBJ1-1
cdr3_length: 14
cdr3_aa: CASSWDRGSTEAFF
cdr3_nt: TGCGCCAGCAGTTGGGACAGGGGAAGCACTGAAGCTTTCTTT

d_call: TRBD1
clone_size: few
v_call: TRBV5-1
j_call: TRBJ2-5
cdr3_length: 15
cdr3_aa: CASSTGDSLQETQYF
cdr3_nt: TGCGCCAGCAGCACAGGGGACAGCCTACAAGAGACCCAGTACTTC

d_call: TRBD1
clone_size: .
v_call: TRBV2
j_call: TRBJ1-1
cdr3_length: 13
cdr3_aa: CASRGQGAAEAFF
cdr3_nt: TGTGCCAGCAGGGGACAGGGAGCGGCTGAAGCTTTCTTT

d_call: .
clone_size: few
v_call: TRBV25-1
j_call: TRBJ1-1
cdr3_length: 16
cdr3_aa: CASSSRASFMNTEAFF
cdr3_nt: TGTGCCAGCAGTTCCAGGGCCTCGTTCATGAACACTGAAGCTTTCTTT

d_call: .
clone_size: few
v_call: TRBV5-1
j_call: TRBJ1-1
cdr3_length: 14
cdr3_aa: CASSSRGGSTEAFF
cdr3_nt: TGCGCCAGCAGCTCACGGGGGGGGAGCACTGAAGCTTTCTTT

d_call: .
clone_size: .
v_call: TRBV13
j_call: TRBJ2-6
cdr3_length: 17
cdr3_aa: CASSPPRFSGEANVLTF
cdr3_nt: TGTGCCAGCAGCCCCCCTCGGTTTTCGGGGGAGGCCAACGTCCTGACTTTC

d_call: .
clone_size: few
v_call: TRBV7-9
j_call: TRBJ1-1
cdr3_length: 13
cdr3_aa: CASSLQGLTEAFF
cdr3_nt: TGTGCCAGCAGCTTGCAGGGGCTTACTGAAGCTTTCTTT

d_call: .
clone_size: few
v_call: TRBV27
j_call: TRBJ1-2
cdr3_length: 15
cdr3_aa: CASSLSAHGSYGYTF
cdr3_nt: TGTGCCAGCAGTTTATCGGCCCATGGCAGCTATGGCTACACCTTC

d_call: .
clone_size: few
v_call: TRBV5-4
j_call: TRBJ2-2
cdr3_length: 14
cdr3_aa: CASSLRTQTGELFF
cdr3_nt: TGTGCCAGCAGCTTACGGACTCAGACCGGGGAGCTGTTTTTT

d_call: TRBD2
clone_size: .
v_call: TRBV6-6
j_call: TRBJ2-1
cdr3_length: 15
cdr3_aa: CASSYGGSSYNEQFF
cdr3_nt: TGTGCCAGCAGTTACGGCGGGAGCTCCTACAATGAGCAGTTCTTC

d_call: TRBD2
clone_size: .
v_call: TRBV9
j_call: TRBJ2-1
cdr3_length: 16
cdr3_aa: CASSRGLAGGNNEQFF
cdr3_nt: TGTGCCAGCAGCCGAGGACTAGCGGGGGGAAACAATGAGCAGTTCTTC

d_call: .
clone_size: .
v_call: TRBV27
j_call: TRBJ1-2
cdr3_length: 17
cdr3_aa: CASSLWGGRGSNYGYTF
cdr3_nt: TGTGCCAGCAGTTTATGGGGGGGGCGCGGGTCTAACTATGGCTACACCTTC

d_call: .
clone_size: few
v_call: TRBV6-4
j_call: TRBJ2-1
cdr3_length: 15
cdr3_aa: CASSVTGSGYNEQFF
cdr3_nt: TGTGCCAGCAGTGTTACAGGGTCGGGCTACAATGAGCAGTTCTTC

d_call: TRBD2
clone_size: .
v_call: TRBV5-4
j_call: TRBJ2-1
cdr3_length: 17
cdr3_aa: CASSPRTSGISYNEQFF
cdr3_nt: TGTGCCAGCAGCCCTCGGACTAGCGGGATCTCCTACAATGAGCAGTTCTTC

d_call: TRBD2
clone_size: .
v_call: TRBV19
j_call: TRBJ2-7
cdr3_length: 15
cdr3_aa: CASSIVGGRAYEQYF
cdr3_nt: TGTGCCAGTAGTATAGTTGGCGGGAGGGCCTACGAGCAGTACTTC

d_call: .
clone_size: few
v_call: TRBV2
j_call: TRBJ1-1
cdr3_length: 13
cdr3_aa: CASSQEMGVEAFF
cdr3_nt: TGTGCCAGCAGTCAAGAAATGGGCGTTGAAGCTTTCTTT

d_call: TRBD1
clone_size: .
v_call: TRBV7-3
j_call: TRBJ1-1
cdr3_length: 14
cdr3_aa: CASSLQGANTEAFF
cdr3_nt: TGTGCCAGCAGCTTACAGGGGGCGAACACTGAAGCTTTCTTT

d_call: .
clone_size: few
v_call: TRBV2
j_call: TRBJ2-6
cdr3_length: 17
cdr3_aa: CASTGNSLHSGANVLTF
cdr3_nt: TGTGCCAGCACGGGGAACAGCCTCCACTCTGGGGCCAACGTCCTGACTTTC